This entry lists 18 T cell receptor beta chains sequenced from one sample in a study of sequential checkpoint blockade in melanoma. Generated by immunoSEQ multiplex PCR, the TCRdb table keeps only in-frame clones and is missing some. The sample includes about 22,000 clones, around 75% of them seen just once. Treatment indicated: randomized to nivolumab then ipilimumab (arm A) or the reverse (arm B). The sample in question was CD8+ T cells sorted from blood (inferred from file names), obtained from a patient given nivolumab and ipilimumab in sequence. These receptors were collected from a human donor with melanoma.

This clone has only a few counts. This chain connects TRBV4-1 to TRBJ1-5; D is unresolved. Trimming stripped 0 bases from V and 0 bases from J, with 9 bases between. This CDR3 spans 16 amino acids. Looked up from germline, CDR1 is MGHRA and CDR2 is YSYEKL. The CDR3 loop reads CASSQEYSGSNQPQHF. DNA of the CDR3: TGCGCCAGCAGCCAAGAATACAGCGGTAGCAATCAGCCCCAGCATTTT.

The chain couples TRBV4-3 to TRBJ2-1; D not certain. V was shortened by 4 bases and J by 4 bases, with 2 bases between the two germline ends. Germline V gene data show CDR1 as LGHNA and CDR2 as YSLEER. The CDR3 has 11 residues. CDR3 sequence reads: CASSLYNEQFF. In nucleotides, the CDR3 is TGCGCCAGCAGCCTATACAATGAGCAGTTCTTC.

V gene TRBV5-1 combines with J gene TRBJ2-3, with TRBD2 matching 7 bases. The CDR3 runs 16 residues. Germline values: CDR1 SGHRS, CDR2 YFSETQ. V dropped 0 bases and J dropped 3; count of bases not matched to a gene: 7. The CDR3 loop is CASSLATAGGTDTQYF. The DNA of the CDR3 is TGCGCCAGCAGCTTGGCCACAGCCGGGGGGACAGATACGCAGTATTTT.

This chain connects TRBV7-9 to TRBJ2-7; D remains unclear. The CDR3 has 14 residues. Trimming removed 8 bases at V and 2 bases at J, with 16 bases between. Germline V gene data show CDR1 as SEHNR and CDR2 as FQNEAQ (reference sequence). CDR3 sequence (DNA): TGTGCCAGCGGCTACATCCAGGTCCCCTACGAGCAGTACTTC. This gives the protein CASGYIQVPYEQYF.

The chain recombines TRBV5-1 with TRBJ2-7, with 7 bases lining up with TRBD1. The J segment lost 2 bases and the V segment lost 8 bases, leaving 10 bases of the junction unmatched. This CDR3 has 14 amino acids. Germline-derived CDR1 and CDR2 are SGHRS and YFSETQ. The CDR3 is CASRTGRETYEQYF. CDR3 DNA sequence: TGCGCCAGTCGGACAGGTCGAGAGACCTACGAGCAGTACTTC.

This rearrangement joins TRBV5-6 to TRBJ2-3; 7 nucleotides line up with TRBD2. CDR3 size: 14 residues. Germline CDR1 is SGHDT and CDR2 is YYEEEE. V dropped 4 bases and J dropped 1; count of bases not matched to a gene: 3. CDR3 amino acids: CASSPRGGTDTQYF. The CDR3 nucleotides are TGTGCCAGCAGCCCCCGGGGGGGCACAGATACGCAGTATTTT.

The rearrangement joins TRBV13 to TRBJ2-1; perhaps TRBD2 as D (6 bases). Germline assignment: CDR1 PRHDT and CDR2 FYEKMQ (reference sequence). The CDR3 has 12 amino acids. The V end was cut by 0 bases, the J end by 11 bases, with 8 bases between. CDR3 in amino acids: CASSLGRGKQFF. The CDR3 nucleotides are TGTGCCAGCAGCTTAGGGCGGGGAAAGCAGTTCTTC. Together with reference TRBV13 and TRBJ2-1, the CDR3 gives the full variable domain: AAGVIQSPRHLIKEKRETATLKCYPIPRHDTVYWYQQGPGQDPQFLISFYEKMQSDKGSIPDRFSAQQFSDYHSELNMSSLELGDSALYFCASSLGRGKQFFGPGTRLTVL.

The chain joins TRBV13 to TRBJ2-2; tentatively, D is TRBD2 (6 bases). Trimming stripped 4 bases from V and 2 bases from J, with 17 bases between. This CDR3 is built from 17 residues. The V gene's germline CDR1 is PRHDT and CDR2 FYEKMQ (reference sequence). CDR3 residues: CASSSNRDWPNTGELFF. DNA of the CDR3: TGTGCCAGCAGCTCAAACCGGGACTGGCCAAACACCGGGGAGCTGTTTTTT.

The chain combines TRBV15 with TRBJ2-7, with 8 bases matching TRBD2. This CDR3 has 14 amino acids. Germline values: CDR1 LNHNV, CDR2 YYDKDF (reference sequence). The ends lost 7 bases at V and 6 bases at J; junction bases unmatched: 11. Written as DNA, the CDR3 is TGTGCCACCACCCGGGGGGGGACGGCGCGCGAGCAGTACTTC. Amino acid sequence: CATTRGGTAREQYF.

The chain has TRBV10-3 and TRBJ1-1, with D perhaps matching TRBD1 (5 bases). The CDR3 has 14 amino acids. Germline assignment: CDR1 ENHRY and CDR2 SYGVKD. V lost 6 bases to trimming and J lost 4 bases, with 15 bases between them. The CDR3 DNA sequence: TGTGCCATCAGGGGTGGTGGGGGAGGCACTGAAGCTTTCTTT. Amino acids: CAIRGGGGGTEAFF.

A remark on this clone: A junction boundary mismatches the germline segment, possibly from a read error. The chain recombines TRBV4-3 with TRBJ1-2; tentatively, D is TRBD1 (5 bases). CDR1 and CDR2 from the germline V gene are LGHNA and YSLEER. This CDR3 has 15 amino acids. The CDR3 protein is CASSQATGGNYDYTF. The DNA for the CDR3 is TGCGCCAGCAGCCAAGCGACGGGGGGTAACTATGACTACACCTTC.

This clone was observed a few times. The chain joins TRBV27 to TRBJ1-5; D uncertain. V lost 8 bases, J lost 2 bases, and 13 bases lay in between. Germline V gene sequence: CDR1 MNHEY, CDR2 SMNVEV (reference sequence). This CDR3 contains 14 residues. CDR3: CASPPAGGNQPQHF. In nucleotides, the CDR3 is TGTGCCAGCCCCCCCGCCGGGGGCAATCAGCCCCAGCATTTT.

The chain carries TRBV7-9 and TRBJ2-1, with 8 bases matching TRBD1. Per germline, CDR1 SEHNR and CDR2 FQNEAQ (reference sequence). The CDR3 loop spans 12 amino acids. Trimming at V came to 6 bases and at J to 13 bases, leaving 8 bases not matched to a gene. CDR3 nucleotide sequence: TGTGCCAGCAGGGGGTTGGGACAGGTACAGTTCTTC. It translates to CASRGLGQVQFF.

The chain uses TRBV27 and TRBJ2-1; D not resolved. The CDR3 covers 14 residues. Trimming shortened V by 6 bases and J by 0 bases, and 9 bases separated the two germline ends. The germline V gene has CDR1 MNHEY and CDR2 SMNVEV (reference sequence). CDR3 residues: CASRPSVSYNEQFF. The CDR3 nucleotides are TGTGCCAGCAGACCCTCAGTCTCCTACAATGAGCAGTTCTTC.

This clone appeared a single time. The chain combines TRBV28 with TRBJ1-1; the D gene is possibly TRBD1 (6 bases). There are 14 residues in the CDR3. Looked up from germline, CDR1 is MDHEN and CDR2 is SYDVKM. Trimming removed 2 bases at V and 7 bases at J, with 14 bases between. CDR3 bases: TGTGCCAGCAGTTTAATAAGTGGACAGCGTGAAGCTTTCTTT. Amino acids: CASSLISGQREAFF. The full variable domain, its missing parts supplied by reference TRBV28 and TRBJ1-1, is DVKVTQSSRYLVKRTGEKVFLECVQDMDHENMFWYRQDPGLGLRLIYFSYDVKMKEKGDIPEGYSVSREKKERFSLILESASTNQTSMYLCASSLISGQREAFFGQGTRLTVV.

V and J are TRBV7-8 and TRBJ2-7, with D hard to call. The CDR3 loop spans 13 amino acids. Germline CDR1 SGHVS, CDR2 FQNEAQ. CDR3 DNA sequence: TGTGCTTGCAGGCTAAAACCGGCATACGAGCAGTACTTC. It specifies CACRLKPAYEQYF.

The V gene is TRBV7-9, the J gene TRBJ2-3, with D possibly being TRBD2 (5 bases). CDR1 SEHNR and CDR2 FQNEAQ come from the germline V gene (reference sequence). V was trimmed by 7 bases and J by 2 bases, leaving 19 bases between them. CDR3 length: 16 amino acids. This CDR3 reads CASNSRSQRLTDTQYF. The CDR3 DNA sequence: TGTGCCAGCAACTCCCGGTCCCAGCGGCTCACAGATACGCAGTATTTT.

The chain links TRBV5-6 to TRBJ2-5, with 13 bases aligning to TRBD2. The J call is uncertain, as TRBJ2-7 better fits the DNA end. The length of the CDR3 is 15 residues. Germline V gives CDR1 SGHDT, CDR2 YYEEEE. The CDR3 protein is CASSAGTSGIYEQYF. In nucleotides, the CDR3 is TGTGCCAGCAGCGCGGGGACTAGCGGGATTTACGAGCAGTACTTC.